This T cell receptor beta chain was identified during a study of cytomegalovirus exposure and HLA in healthy donors. This table comes from immunoSEQ multiplex PCR, and its TCRdb copy is limited to in-frame clones, with some not included. The sample has under 200,000 clones, 89% seen once; the top ten hold 4.2%. The CDR3 runs 12 residues. Looked up from germline, CDR1 is SQVTM and CDR2 is ANQGSEA. The ends lost 7 bases at V and 3 bases at J; junction bases unmatched: 4. This receptor was obtained from a man in his late teens or twenties in good health and CMV-seropositive. Material: PBMCs. The chain combines TRBV29-1 with TRBJ2-7; 9 nucleotides agree with TRBD1. CDR3 protein: CSGRDRDYEQYF. For the CDR3, the DNA is TGCAGCGGCCGGGACAGGGACTACGAGCAGTACTTC.